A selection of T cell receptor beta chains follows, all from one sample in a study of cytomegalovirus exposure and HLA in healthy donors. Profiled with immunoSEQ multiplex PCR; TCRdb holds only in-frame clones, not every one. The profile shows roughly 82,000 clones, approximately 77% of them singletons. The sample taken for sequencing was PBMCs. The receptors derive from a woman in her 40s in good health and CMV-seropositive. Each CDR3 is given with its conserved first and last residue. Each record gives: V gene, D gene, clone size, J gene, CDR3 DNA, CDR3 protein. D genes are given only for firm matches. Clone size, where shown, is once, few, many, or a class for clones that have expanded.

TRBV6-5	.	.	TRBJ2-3	TGTGCCAGCAGTACGACAGGACTCCCAGATACGCAGTATTTT	CASSTTGLPDTQYF
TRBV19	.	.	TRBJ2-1	TGTGCCAGTACCTCGCTGGGGGGACGCAATGAGCAGTTCTTC	CASTSLGGRNEQFF
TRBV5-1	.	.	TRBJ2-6	TGCGCCAGCAGCCGTATGGCAGGGATCGGGGCCAACGTCCTGACTTTC	CASSRMAGIGANVLTF
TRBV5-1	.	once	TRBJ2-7	TGCGCCAGCACGGGTCGGAGCTACGAGCAGTACTTC	CASTGRSYEQYF
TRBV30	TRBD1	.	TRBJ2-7	TGTGCCTGGAGTGTCCATGGCAGGGGGACGGGGGAGCAGTACTTC	CAWSVHGRGTGEQYF
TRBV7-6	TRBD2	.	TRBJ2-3	TGTGCCAGCAGCTTAGTTGCGGGAGTCCCAGATACGCAGTATTTT	CASSLVAGVPDTQYF
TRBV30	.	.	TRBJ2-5	TGTGCCTGGAGTGTAGTTCAAGTGGCCTGGACCCAGTACTTC	CAWSVVQVAWTQYF
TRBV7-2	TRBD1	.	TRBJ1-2	TGTGCCAGCAGCTATATCGGGACAGGAGCGAACTATGGCTACACCTTC	CASSYIGTGANYGYTF
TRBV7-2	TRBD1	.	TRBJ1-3	TGTGCCAGCAGCCCAGGACAGGGAGGGATCGGAAACACCATATATTTT	CASSPGQGGIGNTIYF
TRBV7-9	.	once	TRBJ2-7	TGTGCCAGCAGCTTAGAGTGGCTAGCCTACGAGCAGTACTTC	CASSLEWLAYEQYF
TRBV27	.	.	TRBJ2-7	TGTGCCAGCAGTTTATCCCTAGCGACCCACTACGAGCAGTACTTC	CASSLSLATHYEQYF
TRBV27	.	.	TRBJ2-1	TGTGCCAGCTGCTCTAGGCCTTACAATGAGCAGTTCTTC	CASCSRPYNEQFF
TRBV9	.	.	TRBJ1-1	TGTGCCAGCAGCCCCGTGTTGGGGGGCACTGAAGCTTTCTTT	CASSPVLGGTEAFF
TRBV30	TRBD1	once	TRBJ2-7	TGTGCCTGGAAGGGGGCAATTTCCTACGAGCAGTACTTC	CAWKGAISYEQYF
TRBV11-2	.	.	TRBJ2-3	TGTGCCAGCATTGCTTGGGGAGATCGCACAGATACGCAGTATTTT	CASIAWGDRTDTQYF
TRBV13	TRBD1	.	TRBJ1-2	TGTGCCAGCAGCGCGATAGGACAGGGGGATAGTAATTATGGCTACACCTTC	CASSAIGQGDSNYGYTF
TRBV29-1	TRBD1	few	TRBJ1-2	TGCAGCGTTGAAGGCGAGCCGGGACAGACCTATGGCTACACCTTC	CSVEGEPGQTYGYTF
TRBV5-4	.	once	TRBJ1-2	TGTGCCAGCAGCCCGACAGACAACTATGGCTACACCTTC	CASSPTDNYGYTF
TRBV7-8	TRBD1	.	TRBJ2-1	TGTGCCAGCACCCAGATCCGGGACAGCCTTAACAATGAGCAGTTCTTC	CASTQIRDSLNNEQFF
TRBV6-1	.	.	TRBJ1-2	TGTGCCAGCAGTGAATGGACGGGGGTAAACTATGGCTACACCTTC	CASSEWTGVNYGYTF
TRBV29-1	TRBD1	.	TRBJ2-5	TGCAGCGCCCATCGGGACAGGGGGCACGAGACCCAGTACTTC	CSAHRDRGHETQYF
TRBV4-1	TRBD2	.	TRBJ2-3	TGCGCCAGCAGCCGAAACGGCGGCGGGGGAGCCACAGATACGCAGTATTTT	CASSRNGGGGATDTQYF
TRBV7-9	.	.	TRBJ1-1	TGTGCCAGCAGCTTCGGATCGACAGGCCCGAACACTGAAGCTTTCTTT	CASSFGSTGPNTEAFF
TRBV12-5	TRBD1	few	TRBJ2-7	TGTGCTAGTGGAATTACAGGGGGTTCCGAGCAGTACTTC	CASGITGGSEQYF